This record covers a single T cell receptor (beta chain). Some clones are missing from TCRdb's copy, which holds only in-frame ones; the method was immunoSEQ multiplex PCR. This sample has nearly 95,000 clones, with about 74% found just once. Per the germline V gene, CDR1 is MDHEN and CDR2 is SYDVKM. The CDR3 has 17 residues. V trimming: 7 bases; J trimming: 0 bases; junction bases outside the gene matches: 9. This specimen comes from a study of blood T cell repertoires in COVID-19. The sample consisted of peripheral blood. The chain has TRBV28 and TRBJ2-7, with 13 bases identical to TRBD2. The receptor's source is a man in his 70s with COVID-19, enrolled during active disease. This CDR3 reads CASTLTSGRVNSYEQYF. CDR3 in DNA: TGTGCCAGCACCCTAACTAGCGGGAGGGTTAACTCCTACGAGCAGTACTTC.